This T cell receptor (beta chain) was identified in a study of cytomegalovirus exposure and HLA in healthy donors. Study-level results: Rare TCR sequences dominated, though some public TCRs recurred in many donors. According to reports, the classifier identified cytomegalovirus status with high specificity and sensitivity.

The donors were members of the validation cohort, which comprised 100 to 150 subjects and was separate from the first cohort of 666 subjects. Some clones are missing from TCRdb's copy, which holds only in-frame ones; the method was immunoSEQ multiplex PCR. The table records about 160,000 clones, approximately 89% of them present only once. The CDR3 is made up of 16 amino acids. CDR1 and CDR2 from the germline V gene are LNHNV and YYDKDF (reference sequence). V shed 0 bases, J shed 1 base, and the junction held 5 bases outside the gene matches. As for this clone: Antigen specificity is unknown.

The source is a young man in good health and CMV-seropositive. The chain uses TRBV15 and TRBJ2-7; TRBD1 aligns across 8 bases. The sequencing input was PBMCs. CDR3 in amino acids: CATSRDRGRGSYEQYF. DNA of the CDR3: TGTGCCACCAGCAGAGACAGGGGGCGCGGGTCCTACGAGCAGTACTTC.